Included here is one T cell receptor (beta chain) sequence, with context. The PCR made use of 60 Vbeta and 13 Jbeta primers. Assay used: immunoSEQ multiplex PCR; TCRdb lists only in-frame clones, some missing. The table has roughly 190,000 clones, about 90% seen once. This sample is drawn from a study of cytomegalovirus exposure and HLA in healthy donors. Germline V gene data show CDR1 as SGHAT and CDR2 as FQNNGV. Trimming at V came to 5 bases and at J to 5 bases, leaving 7 bases not matched to a gene. The CDR3 spans 15 residues. This receptor was identified in a young man in good health and CMV-seronegative. The sample taken for sequencing was PBMCs. This chain connects TRBV11-2 to TRBJ2-2; TRBD2 aligns across 8 bases. As DNA, the CDR3 is TGTGCCAGCAGCCTCCGGGGGGGCGGGACCGGGGAGCTGTTTTTT. This codes for CASSLRGGGTGELFF.